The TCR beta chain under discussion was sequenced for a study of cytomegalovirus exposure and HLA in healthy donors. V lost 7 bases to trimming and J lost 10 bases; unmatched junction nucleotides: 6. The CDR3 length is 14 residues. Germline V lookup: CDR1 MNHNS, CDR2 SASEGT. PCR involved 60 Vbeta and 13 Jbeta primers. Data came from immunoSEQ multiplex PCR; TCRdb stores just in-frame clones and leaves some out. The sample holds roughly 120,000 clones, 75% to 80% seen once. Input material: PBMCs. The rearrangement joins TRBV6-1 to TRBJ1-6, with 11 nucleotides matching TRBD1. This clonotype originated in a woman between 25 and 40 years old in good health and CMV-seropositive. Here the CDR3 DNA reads TGTGCCAGCACTAGGACAGGGGGCGGCTCACCCCTCCACTTT. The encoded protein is CASTRTGGGSPLHF.